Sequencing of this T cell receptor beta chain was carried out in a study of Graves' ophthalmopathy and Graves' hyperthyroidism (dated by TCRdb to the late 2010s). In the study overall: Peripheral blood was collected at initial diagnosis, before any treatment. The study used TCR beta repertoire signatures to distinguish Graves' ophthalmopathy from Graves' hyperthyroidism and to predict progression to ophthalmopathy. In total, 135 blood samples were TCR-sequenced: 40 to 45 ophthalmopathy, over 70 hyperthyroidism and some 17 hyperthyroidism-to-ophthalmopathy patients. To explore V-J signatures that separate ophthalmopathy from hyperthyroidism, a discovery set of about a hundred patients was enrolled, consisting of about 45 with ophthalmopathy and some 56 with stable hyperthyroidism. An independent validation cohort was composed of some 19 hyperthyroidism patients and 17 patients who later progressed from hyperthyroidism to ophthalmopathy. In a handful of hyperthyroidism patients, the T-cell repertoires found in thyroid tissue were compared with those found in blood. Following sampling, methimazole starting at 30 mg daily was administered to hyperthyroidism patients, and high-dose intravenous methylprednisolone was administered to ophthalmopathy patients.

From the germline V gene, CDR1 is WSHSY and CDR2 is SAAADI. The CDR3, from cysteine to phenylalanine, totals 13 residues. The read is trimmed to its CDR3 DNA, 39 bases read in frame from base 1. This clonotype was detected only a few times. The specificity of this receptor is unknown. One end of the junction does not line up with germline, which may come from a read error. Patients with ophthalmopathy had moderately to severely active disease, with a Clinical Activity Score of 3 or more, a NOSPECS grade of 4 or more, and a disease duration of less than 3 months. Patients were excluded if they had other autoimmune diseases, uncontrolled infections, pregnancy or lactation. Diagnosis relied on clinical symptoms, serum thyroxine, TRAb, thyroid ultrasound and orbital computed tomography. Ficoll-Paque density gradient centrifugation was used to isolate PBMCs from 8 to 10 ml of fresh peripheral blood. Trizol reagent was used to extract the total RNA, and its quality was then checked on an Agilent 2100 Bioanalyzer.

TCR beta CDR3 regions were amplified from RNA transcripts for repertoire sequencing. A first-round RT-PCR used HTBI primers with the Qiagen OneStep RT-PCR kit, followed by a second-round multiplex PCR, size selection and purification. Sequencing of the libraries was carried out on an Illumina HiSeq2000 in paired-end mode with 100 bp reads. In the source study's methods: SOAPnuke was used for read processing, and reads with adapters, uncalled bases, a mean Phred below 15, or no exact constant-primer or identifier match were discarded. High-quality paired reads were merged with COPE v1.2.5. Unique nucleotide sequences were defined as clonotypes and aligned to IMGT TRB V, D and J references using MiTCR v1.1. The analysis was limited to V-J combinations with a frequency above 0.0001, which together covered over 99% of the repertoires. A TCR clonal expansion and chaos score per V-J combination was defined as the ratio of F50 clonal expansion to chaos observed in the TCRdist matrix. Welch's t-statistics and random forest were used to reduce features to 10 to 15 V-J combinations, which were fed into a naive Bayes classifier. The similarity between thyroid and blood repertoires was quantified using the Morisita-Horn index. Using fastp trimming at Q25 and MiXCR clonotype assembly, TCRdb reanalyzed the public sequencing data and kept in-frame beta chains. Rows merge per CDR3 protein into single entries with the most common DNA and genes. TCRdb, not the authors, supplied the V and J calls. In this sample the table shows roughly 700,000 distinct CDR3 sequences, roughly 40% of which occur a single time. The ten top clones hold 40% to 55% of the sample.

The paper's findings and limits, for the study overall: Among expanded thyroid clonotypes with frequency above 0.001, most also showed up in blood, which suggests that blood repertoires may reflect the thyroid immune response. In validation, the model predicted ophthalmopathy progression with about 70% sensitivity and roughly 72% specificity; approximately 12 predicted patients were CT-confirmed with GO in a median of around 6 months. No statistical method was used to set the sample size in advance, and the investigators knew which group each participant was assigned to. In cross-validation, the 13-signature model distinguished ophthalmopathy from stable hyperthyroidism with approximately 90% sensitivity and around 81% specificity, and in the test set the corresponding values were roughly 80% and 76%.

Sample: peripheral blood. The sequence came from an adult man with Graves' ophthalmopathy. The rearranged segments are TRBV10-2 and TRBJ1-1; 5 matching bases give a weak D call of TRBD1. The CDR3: CASRNSRVTEAFF. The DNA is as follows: TGTGCCAGCAGAAATTCCAGGGTCACTGAAGCTTTCTTT.